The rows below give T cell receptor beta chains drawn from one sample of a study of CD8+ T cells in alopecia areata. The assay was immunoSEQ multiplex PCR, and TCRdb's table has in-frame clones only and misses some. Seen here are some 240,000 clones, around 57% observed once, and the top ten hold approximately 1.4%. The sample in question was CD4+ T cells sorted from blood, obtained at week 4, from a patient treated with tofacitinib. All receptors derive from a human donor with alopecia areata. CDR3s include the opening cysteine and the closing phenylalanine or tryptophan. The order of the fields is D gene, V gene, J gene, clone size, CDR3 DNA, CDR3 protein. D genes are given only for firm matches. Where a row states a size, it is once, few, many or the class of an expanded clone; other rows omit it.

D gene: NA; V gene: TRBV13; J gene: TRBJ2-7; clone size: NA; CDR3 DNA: TGTGCCAGCAGCTTAGGGTTTGACGAGCAGTACTTC; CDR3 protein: CASSLGFDEQYF
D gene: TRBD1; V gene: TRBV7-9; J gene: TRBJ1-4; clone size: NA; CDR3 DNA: TGTGCCAGCAGCCTTGGGACAGGGGGTGAAAAACTGTTTTTT; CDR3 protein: CASSLGTGGEKLFF
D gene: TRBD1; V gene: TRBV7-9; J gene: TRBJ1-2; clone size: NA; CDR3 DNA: TGTGCCAGCAGCCCGGACAGGGGTAACTATGGCTACACCTTC; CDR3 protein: CASSPDRGNYGYTF
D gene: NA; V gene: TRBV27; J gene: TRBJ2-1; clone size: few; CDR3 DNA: TGTGCCAGCAGTCCCCCCCGGGGGGCCGGGAGGTACAATGAGCAGTTCTTC; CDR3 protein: CASSPPRGAGRYNEQFF
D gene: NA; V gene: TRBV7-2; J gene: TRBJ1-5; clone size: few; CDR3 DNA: TGTGCCAGCAGCTTTTCGGGTATGAACAATCAGCCCCAGCATTTT; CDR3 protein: CASSFSGMNNQPQHF
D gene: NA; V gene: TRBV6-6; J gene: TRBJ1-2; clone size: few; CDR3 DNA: TGTGCCAGCAGTTACGCTCGGGAGGGGAACTATGGCTACACCTTC; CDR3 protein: CASSYAREGNYGYTF
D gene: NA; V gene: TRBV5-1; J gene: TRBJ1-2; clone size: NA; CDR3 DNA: TGCGCCAGCAGCTTGGGTTCAGGGTTAAACTATGGCTACACCTTC; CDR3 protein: CASSLGSGLNYGYTF
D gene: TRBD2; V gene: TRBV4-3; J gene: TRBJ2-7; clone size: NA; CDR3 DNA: TGCGCCAGCAGCCATGGACTAGCGGGGGTGGACGAGCAGTACTTC; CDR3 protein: CASSHGLAGVDEQYF
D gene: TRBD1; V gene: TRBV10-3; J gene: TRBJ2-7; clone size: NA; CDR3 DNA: TGTGCCATCAGTGGTTCTGGACAGGGGTACGAGCAGTACTTC; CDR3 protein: CAISGSGQGYEQYF
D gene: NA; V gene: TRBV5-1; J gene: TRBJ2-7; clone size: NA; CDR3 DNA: TGCGCCAGCAGCTTATCGAATTTGGGGTACGAGCAGTACTTC; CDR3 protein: CASSLSNLGYEQYF
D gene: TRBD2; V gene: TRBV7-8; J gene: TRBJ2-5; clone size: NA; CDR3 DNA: TGTGCCAGCAGCTTAAAGGGACTAGCGGTACAAGAGACCCAGTACTTC; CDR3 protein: CASSLKGLAVQETQYF
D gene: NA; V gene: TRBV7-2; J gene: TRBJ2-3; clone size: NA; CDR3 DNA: TGTGCCAGCAGCTCGCCCACAGATACGCAGTATTTT; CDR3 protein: CASSSPTDTQYF
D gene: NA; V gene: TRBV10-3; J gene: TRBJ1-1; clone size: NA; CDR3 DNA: TGTGCCATCAGGGATAACTCTAGGTCAGCTTTCTTT; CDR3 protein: CAIRDNSRSAFF
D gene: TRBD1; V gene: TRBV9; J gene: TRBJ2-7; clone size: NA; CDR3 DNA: TGTGCCAGCAGCGCAAAGACAGGGAGTACCTACGAGCAGTACTTC; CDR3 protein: CASSAKTGSTYEQYF
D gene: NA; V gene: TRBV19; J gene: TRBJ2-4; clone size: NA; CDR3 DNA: TGTGCCAGTAGTATTGGTGGGGAGGCCAAAAACATTCAGTACTTC; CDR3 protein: CASSIGGEAKNIQYF
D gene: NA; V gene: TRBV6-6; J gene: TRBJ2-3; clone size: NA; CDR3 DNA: TGTGCCAGCAGTTACTCGAGCGGAACGCAGTATTTT; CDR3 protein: CASSYSSGTQYF
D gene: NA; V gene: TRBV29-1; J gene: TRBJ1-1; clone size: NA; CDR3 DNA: TGCAGCGGCAGAAGGGCGGCCAACACTGAAGCTTTCTTT; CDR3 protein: CSGRRAANTEAFF
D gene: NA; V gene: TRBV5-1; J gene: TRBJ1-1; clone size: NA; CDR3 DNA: TGCGCCAGCAGTTTCCAGATCGACACTGAAGCTTTCTTT; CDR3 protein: CASSFQIDTEAFF
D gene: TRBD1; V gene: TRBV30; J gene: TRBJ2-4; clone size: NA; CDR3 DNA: TGTGCCTGGAGCCAGGGGGACAGGGCCAAAAACATTCAGTACTTC; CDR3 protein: CAWSQGDRAKNIQYF
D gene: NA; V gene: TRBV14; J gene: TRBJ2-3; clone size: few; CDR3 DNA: TGTGCCAGCAGCCATGAGTCCGGGGGCGCAAATTGGGATACGCAGTATTTT; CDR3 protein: CASSHESGGANWDTQYF
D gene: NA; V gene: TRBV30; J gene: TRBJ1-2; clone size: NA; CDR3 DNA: TGTGCCTGGAGTGTAAGTCAGGGAATCTATGGCTACACCTTC; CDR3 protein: CAWSVSQGIYGYTF
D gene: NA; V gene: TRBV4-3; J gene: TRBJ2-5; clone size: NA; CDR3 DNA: TGCGCCAGCAGCCAAGTTGGGCAGCTCGGAGAGACCCAGTACTTC; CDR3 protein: CASSQVGQLGETQYF
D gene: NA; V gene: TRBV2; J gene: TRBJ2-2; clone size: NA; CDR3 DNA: TGTGCCAGCAGGGTTCAAACCACTACGGCCGGGGAGCTGTTTTTT; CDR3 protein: CASRVQTTTAGELFF
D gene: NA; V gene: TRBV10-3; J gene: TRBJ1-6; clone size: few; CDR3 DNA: TGTGCCATCAAGGACAGTACCACGAGCTCCTATAATTCACCCCTCCACTTT; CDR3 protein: CAIKDSTTSSYNSPLHF
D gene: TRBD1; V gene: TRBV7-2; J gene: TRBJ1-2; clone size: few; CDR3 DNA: TGTGCCAGCAGCTTAGGGCGGGACAGGGCTGAGTACTATGGCTACACCTTC; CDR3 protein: CASSLGRDRAEYYGYTF
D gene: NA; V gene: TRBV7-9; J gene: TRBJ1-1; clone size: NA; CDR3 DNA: TGTGCCAGCAGCTTAGATCTAATCACTGAAGCTTTCTTT; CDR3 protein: CASSLDLITEAFF
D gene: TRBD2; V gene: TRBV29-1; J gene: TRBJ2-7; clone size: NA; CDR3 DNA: TGCAGCGTTGTACTCGGGACTAGCGGTAACGAGCAGTACTTC; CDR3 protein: CSVVLGTSGNEQYF
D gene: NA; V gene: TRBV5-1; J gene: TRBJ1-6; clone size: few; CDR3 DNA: TGCGCCAGCAGCTTTATTAGTGTGGAAAATAATTCACCCCTCCACTTT; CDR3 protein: CASSFISVENNSPLHF
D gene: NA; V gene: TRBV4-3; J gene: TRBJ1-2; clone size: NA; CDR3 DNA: TGCGCCAGCAGCCAGGGGGGCGCGGGGTTGTCTGGCTACACCTTC; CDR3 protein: CASSQGGAGLSGYTF
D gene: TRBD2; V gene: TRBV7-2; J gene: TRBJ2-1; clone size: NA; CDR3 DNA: TGTGCCAGCAGTCCTCTCCGGGGGACTAGCGGGACGGAGTTCTTC; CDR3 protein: CASSPLRGTSGTEFF
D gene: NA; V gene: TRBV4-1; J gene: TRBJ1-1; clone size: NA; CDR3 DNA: TGCGCCAGCAGCCAAGGAAGACCCCCGGGTCGGACTGAAGCTTTCTTT; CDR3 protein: CASSQGRPPGRTEAFF
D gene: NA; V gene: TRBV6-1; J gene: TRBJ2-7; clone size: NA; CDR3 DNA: TGTGCCAGCCTCCGTATTTCCTACGAGCAGTACTTC; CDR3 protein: CASLRISYEQYF
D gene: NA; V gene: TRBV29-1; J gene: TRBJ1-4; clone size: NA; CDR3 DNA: TGCAGCGTTGGACAGAGCGTTACTAATGAAAAACTGTTTTTT; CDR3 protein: CSVGQSVTNEKLFF
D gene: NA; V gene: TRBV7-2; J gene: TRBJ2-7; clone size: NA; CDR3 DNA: TGCGCCAGCAGCCAGACCACTGGCGGAGGGTACGAGCAGTACTTC; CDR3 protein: CASSQTTGGGYEQYF
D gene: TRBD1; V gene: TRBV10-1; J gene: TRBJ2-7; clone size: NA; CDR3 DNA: TGCGCCAGCAGCGCGGGGACAGGGGCCTACGAGCAGTACTTC; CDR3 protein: CASSAGTGAYEQYF
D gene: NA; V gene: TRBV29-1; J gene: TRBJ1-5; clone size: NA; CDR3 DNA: TGCAGCGTTCGGGTACAGGGTCAGGGTCAGCCCCAGCATTTT; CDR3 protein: CSVRVQGQGQPQHF
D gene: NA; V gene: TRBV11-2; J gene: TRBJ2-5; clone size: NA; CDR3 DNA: TGTGCCAGCAGCAGGGGAGTCACAACGGGGGAGACCCAGTACTTC; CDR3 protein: CASSRGVTTGETQYF
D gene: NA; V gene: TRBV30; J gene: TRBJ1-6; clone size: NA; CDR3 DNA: TGTGCCTGGAGTGTGGGGCAGAATTCACCCCTCCACTTT; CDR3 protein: CAWSVGQNSPLHF
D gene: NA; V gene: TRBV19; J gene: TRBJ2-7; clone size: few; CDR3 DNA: TGTGCCAGTAGTATTGCGACTAGTTGGATCGACGAGCAGTACTTC; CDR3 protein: CASSIATSWIDEQYF
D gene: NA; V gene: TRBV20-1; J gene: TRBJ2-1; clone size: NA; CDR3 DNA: TGCAGTGCTCACGAGAATGAGCAGTTCTTC; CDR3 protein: CSAHENEQFF
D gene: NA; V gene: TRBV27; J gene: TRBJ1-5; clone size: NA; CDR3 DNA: TGTGCCAGCAGTTTACAGGGACGGGGCAATCAGCCCCAGCATTTT; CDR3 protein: CASSLQGRGNQPQHF
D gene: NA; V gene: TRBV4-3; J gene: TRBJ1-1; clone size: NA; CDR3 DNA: TGCGCCAGCAGCCAAGAGAGGGCCACTGAAGCTTTCTTT; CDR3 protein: CASSQERATEAFF
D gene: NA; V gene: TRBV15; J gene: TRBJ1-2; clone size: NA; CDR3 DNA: TGTGCCACCAGCGCAGGTCGCATCTATGGCTACACCTTC; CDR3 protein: CATSAGRIYGYTF
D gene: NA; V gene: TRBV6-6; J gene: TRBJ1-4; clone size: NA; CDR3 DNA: TGTGCCAGCAGTTACCGGTGGGATACGAAACTGTTTTTT; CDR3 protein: CASSYRWDTKLFF
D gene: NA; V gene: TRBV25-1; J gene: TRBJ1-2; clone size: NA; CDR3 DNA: TGTGCCACCAAGGACAAGTCTAACTATGGCTACACCTTC; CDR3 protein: CATKDKSNYGYTF
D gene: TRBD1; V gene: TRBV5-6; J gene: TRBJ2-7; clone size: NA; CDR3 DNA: TGTGCCAGCAGCTTGGGCCCCGGGACAGGGGACTACGAGCAGTACTTC; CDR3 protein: CASSLGPGTGDYEQYF
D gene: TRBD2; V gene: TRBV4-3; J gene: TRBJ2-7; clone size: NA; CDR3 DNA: TGCGCCAGCAGCCAAGACGTTTTCGGGGGGACCTACGAGCAGTACTTC; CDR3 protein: CASSQDVFGGTYEQYF
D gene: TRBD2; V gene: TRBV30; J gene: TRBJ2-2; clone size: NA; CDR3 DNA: TGTGCCTGGAGTGTTCGGACTAGTTACACCGGGGAGCTGTTTTTT; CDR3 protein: CAWSVRTSYTGELFF
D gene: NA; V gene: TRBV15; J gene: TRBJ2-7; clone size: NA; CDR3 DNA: TGTGCCACCAGCAGAGCAGCGGAGAGGGACGAGCAGTACTTC; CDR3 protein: CATSRAAERDEQYF
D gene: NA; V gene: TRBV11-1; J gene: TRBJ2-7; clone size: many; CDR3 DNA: TGTGCCAGCAGCTCTTCGACGGAATACGAGCAGTACTTC; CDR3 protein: CASSSSTEYEQYF
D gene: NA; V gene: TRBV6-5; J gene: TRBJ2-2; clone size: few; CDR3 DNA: TGTGCCAGCAGTTACGGGTGGCAGGCTAACACCGGGGAGCTGTTTTTT; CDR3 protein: CASSYGWQANTGELFF
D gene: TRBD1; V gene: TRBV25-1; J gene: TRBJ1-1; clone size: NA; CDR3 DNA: TGTGCCAGCAGAGGGCAACAGGGGATCGACACTGAAGCTTTCTTT; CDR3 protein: CASRGQQGIDTEAFF
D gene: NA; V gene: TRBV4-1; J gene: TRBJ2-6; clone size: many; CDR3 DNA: TGCGCCAGCAGCCATCTAGTGGTATCTGGGGCCAACGTCCTGACTTTC; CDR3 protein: CASSHLVVSGANVLTF
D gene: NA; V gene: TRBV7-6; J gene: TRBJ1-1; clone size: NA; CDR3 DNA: TGTGCCAGCAGCTTGGAATCCACCAGGGTAACTGAAGCTTTCTTT; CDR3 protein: CASSLESTRVTEAFF
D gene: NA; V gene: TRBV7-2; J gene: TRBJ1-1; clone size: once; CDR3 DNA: TGTGCCAGCAGCTTAGGAGGCCAGCCTGAAGCTTTCTTT; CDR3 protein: CASSLGGQPEAFF
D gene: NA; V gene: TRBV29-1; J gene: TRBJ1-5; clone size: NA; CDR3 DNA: TGCAGCGTCCAAATAACAGGGTCGGGTCAGCCCCAGCATTTT; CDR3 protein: CSVQITGSGQPQHF
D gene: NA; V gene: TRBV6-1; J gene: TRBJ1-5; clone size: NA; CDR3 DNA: TGTGCCAGCAGGGGAAATGATCAGCCCCAGCATTTT; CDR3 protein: CASRGNDQPQHF